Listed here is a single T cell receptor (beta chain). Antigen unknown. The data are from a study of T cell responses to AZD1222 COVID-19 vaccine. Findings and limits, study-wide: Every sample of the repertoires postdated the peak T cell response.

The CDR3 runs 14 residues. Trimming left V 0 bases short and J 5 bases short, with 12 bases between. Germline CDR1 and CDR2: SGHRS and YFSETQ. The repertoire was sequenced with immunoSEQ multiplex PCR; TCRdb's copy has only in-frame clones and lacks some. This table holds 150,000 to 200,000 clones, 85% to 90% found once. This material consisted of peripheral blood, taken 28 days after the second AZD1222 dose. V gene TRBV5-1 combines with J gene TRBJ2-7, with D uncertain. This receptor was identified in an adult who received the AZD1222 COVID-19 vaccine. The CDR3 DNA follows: TGCGCCAGCAGCTTGGGGGTTGTAGGGAACGAGCAGTACTTC. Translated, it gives CASSLGVVGNEQYF.